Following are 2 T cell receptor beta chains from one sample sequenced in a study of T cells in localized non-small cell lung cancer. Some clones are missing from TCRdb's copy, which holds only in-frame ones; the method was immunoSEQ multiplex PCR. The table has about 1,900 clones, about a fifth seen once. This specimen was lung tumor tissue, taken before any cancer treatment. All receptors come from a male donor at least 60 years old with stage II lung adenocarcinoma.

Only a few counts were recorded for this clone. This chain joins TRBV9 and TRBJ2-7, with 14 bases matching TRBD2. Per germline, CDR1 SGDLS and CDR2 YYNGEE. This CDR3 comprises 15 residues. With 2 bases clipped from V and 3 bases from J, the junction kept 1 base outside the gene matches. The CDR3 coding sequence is TGTGCCAGCAGCGTGGGACTAGCGGGGGACTACGAGCAGTACTTC. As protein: CASSVGLAGDYEQYF.

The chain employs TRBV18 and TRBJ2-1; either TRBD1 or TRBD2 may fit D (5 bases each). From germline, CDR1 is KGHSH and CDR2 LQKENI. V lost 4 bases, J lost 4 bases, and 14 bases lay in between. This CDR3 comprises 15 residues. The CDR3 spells CASSQGTAKYNEQFF. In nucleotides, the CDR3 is TGTGCCAGCTCACAGGGGACGGCAAAATACAATGAGCAGTTCTTC.